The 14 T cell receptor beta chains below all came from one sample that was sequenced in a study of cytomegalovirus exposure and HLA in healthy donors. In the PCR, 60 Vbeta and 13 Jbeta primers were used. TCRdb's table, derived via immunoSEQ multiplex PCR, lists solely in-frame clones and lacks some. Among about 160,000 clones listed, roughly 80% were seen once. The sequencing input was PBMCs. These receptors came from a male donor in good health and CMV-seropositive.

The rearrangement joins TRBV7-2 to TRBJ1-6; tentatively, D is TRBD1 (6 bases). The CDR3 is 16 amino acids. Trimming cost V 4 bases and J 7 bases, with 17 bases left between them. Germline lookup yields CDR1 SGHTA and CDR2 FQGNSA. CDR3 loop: CASSSWGGLRNSPLHF. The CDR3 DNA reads TGTGCCAGCAGCTCGTGGGGGGGGCTGAGGAATTCACCCCTCCACTTT.

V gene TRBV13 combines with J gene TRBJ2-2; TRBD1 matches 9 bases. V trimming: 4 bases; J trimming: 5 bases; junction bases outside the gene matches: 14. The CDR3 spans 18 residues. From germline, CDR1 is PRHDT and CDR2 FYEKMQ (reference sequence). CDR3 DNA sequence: TGTGCCAGCAGCTCGCCCTTCGGGACAGGGAGAAGGACCGGGGAGCTGTTTTTT. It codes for CASSSPFGTGRRTGELFF.

CDR3 bases: TGTGCCAGCAGCTCGTCCGGAAGGGGGTCCGGGGAGCTGTTTTTT. Its protein is CASSSSGRGSGELFF. The chain has TRBV7-9 and TRBJ2-2; the D gene is possibly TRBD1 (6 bases). Trimming left V 4 bases short and J 6 bases short, with 15 bases between. Germline CDR1 reads SEHNR; CDR2 reads FQNEAQ (reference sequence). The CDR3 sequence is 15 residues long.

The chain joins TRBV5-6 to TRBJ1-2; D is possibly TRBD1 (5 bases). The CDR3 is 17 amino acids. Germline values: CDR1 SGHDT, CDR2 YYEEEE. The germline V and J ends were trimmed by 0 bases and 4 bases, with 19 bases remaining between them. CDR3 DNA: TGTGCCAGCAGCTTGGCCGGAGCAGGGTCGGTCCTCTATGGCTACACCTTC. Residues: CASSLAGAGSVLYGYTF.

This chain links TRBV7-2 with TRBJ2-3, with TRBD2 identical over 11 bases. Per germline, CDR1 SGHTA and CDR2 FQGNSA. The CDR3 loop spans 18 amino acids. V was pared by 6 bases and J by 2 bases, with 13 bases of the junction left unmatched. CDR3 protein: CASSSGVAGGPDTDTQYF. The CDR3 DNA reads TGTGCCAGCAGTTCAGGGGTAGCGGGGGGGCCGGACACAGATACGCAGTATTTT.

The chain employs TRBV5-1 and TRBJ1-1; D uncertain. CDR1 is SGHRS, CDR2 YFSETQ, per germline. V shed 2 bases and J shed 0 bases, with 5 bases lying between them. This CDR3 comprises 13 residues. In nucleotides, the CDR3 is TGCGCCAGCAGCTTATCTATGAACACTGAAGCTTTCTTT. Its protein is CASSLSMNTEAFF.

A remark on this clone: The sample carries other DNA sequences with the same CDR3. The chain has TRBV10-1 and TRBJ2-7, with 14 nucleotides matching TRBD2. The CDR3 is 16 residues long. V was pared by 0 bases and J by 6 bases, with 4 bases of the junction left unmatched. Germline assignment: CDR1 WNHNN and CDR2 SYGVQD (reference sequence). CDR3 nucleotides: TGCGCCAGCAGTGAGTCGAACGGACTAGCGGGAGGCGAGCAGTACTTC. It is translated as CASSESNGLAGGEQYF.

The CDR3 region has the DNA TGCGCCAGCAGCTCATCACAGGGGAACACTGAAGCTTTCTTT. Translated: CASSSSQGNTEAFF. The rearrangement links TRBV5-1 to TRBJ1-1; possible D gene TRBD1, 6 bases. Germline V gives CDR1 SGHRS, CDR2 YFSETQ. The CDR3 extends over 14 amino acids. V was trimmed by 3 bases and J by 1 base, leaving 10 bases between them.

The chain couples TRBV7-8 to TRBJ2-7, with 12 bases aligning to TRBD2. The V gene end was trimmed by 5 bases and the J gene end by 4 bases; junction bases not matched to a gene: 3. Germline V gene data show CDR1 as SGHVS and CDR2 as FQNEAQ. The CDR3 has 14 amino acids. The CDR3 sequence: CASSPTSGSYEQYF. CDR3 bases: TGTGCCAGCAGCCCGACTAGCGGGAGTTACGAGCAGTACTTC.

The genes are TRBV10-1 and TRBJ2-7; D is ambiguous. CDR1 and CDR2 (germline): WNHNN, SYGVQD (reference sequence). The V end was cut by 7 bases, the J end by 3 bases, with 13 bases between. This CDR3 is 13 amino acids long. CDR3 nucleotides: TGCGCCAGCAAAGAGACACATAACTACGAGCAGTACTTC. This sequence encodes CASKETHNYEQYF.

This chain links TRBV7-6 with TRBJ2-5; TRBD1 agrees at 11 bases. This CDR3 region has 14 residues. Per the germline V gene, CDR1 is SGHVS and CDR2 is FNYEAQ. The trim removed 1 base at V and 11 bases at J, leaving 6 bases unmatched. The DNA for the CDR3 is TGTGCCAGCAGCTTAGAGGACAGGGGGCGAGAGCAGTACTTC. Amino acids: CASSLEDRGREQYF.

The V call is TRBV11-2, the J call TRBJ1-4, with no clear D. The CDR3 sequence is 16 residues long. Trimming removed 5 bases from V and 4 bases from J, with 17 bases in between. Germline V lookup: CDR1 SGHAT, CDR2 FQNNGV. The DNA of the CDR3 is TGTGCCAGCAGCGCTGCCCCCGGGTGGAGTAATGAAAAACTGTTTTTT. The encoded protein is CASSAAPGWSNEKLFF.

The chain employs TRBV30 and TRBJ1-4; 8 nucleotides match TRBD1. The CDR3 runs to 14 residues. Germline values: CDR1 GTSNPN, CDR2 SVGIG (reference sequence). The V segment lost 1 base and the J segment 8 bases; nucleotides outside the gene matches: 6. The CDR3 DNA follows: TGTGCCTGGAGTGGAGGACAGGGAAGGGAAAAACTGTTTTTT. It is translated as CAWSGGQGREKLFF.

In DNA, the CDR3 is TGCGCCAGCAGCCAAGAGGAGATAAGCTCCTACGAGCAGTACTTC. This gives the protein CASSQEEISSYEQYF. The chain recombines TRBV4-1 with TRBJ2-7; no firm D call. From germline, CDR1 is MGHRA and CDR2 YSYEKL. CDR3 length: 15 amino acids. V shed 0 bases and J shed 0 bases, with 9 bases lying between them.